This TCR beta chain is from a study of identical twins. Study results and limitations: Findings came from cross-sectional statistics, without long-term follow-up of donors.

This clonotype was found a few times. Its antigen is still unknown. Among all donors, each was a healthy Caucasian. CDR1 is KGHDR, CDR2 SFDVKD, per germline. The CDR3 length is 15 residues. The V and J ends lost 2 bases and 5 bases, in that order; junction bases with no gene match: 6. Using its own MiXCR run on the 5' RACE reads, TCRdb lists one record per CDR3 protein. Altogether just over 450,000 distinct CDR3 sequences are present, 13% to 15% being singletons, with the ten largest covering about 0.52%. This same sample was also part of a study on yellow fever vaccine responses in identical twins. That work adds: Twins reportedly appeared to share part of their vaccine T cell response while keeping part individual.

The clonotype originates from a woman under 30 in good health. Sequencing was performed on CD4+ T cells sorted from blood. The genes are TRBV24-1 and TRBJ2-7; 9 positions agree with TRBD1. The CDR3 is CATSDSRQGEDEQYF. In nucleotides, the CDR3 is TGTGCCACCAGTGATTCCCGACAGGGGGAGGACGAGCAGTACTTC.